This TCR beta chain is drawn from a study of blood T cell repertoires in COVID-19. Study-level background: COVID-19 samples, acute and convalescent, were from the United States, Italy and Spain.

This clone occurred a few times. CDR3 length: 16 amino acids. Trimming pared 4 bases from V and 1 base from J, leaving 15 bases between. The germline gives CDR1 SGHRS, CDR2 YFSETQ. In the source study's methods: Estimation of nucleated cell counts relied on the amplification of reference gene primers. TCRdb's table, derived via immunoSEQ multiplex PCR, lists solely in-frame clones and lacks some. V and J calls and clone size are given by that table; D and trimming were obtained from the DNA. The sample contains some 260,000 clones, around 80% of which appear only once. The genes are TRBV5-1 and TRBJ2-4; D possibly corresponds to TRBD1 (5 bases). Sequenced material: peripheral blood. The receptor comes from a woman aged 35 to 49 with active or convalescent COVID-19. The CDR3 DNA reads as TGCGCCAGCAGCCTTACGCAGGGTCGGGCCAAAAACATTCAGTACTTC. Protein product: CASSLTQGRAKNIQYF. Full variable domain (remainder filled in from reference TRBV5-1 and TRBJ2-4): KAGVTQTPRYLIKTRGQQVTLSCSPISGHRSVSWYQQTPGQGLQFLFEYFSETQRNKGNFPGRFSGRQFSNSRSEMNVSTLELGDSALYLCASSLTQGRAKNIQYFGAGTRLSVL.